This TCR beta chain was captured by sequencing in a study of beta chain features in type 1 diabetes. As concerns this clone: No antigen is known for it.

Trimming shortened V by 5 bases and J by 2 bases, and 4 bases separated the two germline ends. Per germline, CDR1 MNHEY and CDR2 SMNVEV (reference sequence). CDR3 length: 11 amino acids. Every isolated RNA sample was fully reverse transcribed, so sequencing captured expressed TCRB transcripts. Some 3.6 million reads were obtained on average from naive, central memory and regulatory T cell samples. The data were produced by immunoSEQ multiplex PCR, yet TCRdb's version contains in-frame clones alone and is incomplete. Seen here are 120,000 to 150,000 clones, about 10% observed once, and the top ten hold 1.3%. Markers CD45RO/CCR7/CD25/CD127/CD95/CD27 served to sort CD4+ naive, central memory, regulatory and stem cell-like memory cells. Overall study results and limits: Type 1 diabetes patients had TCRB CDR3s that were shorter (moderately but significantly so) in all four CD4+ subsets.

This TCR was sampled from a man aged 18 to 30 in good health. Sequencing was performed on naive CD4+ T cells from blood. The chain carries TRBV27 and TRBJ2-7; D unresolved. DNA for the CDR3: TGTGCCAGCAGTAACACCTACGAGCAGTACTTC. Residues: CASSNTYEQYF.